One sample yielded the 9 T cell receptor beta chains listed below, sequenced in a study of cytomegalovirus exposure and HLA in healthy donors. The PCR made use of 60 Vbeta and 13 Jbeta primers. Sequenced by immunoSEQ multiplex PCR; TCRdb stores in-frame clones only, minus some. Here the sample spans just over 95,000 clones, approximately 80% being singletons. The sample taken for sequencing was PBMCs. Receptors originate from a middle-aged woman in good health and CMV-seronegative.

The V gene is TRBV5-1, the J gene TRBJ2-5, with D possibly TRBD2 on 7 matching bases. Trimming cost V 4 bases and J 4 bases, with 26 bases left between them. This CDR3 has 18 residues. Germline assignment: CDR1 SGHRS and CDR2 YFSETQ. Here the CDR3 reads CASSGASVSGGMRETQYF. In DNA, the CDR3 is TGCGCCAGCAGCGGCGCTTCTGTGTCGGGGGGCATGCGAGAGACCCAGTACTTC.

The chain uses TRBV28 and TRBJ1-4; D gene uncertain. V was shortened by 5 bases and J by 4 bases, with 11 bases between the two germline ends. The CDR3 contains 14 residues. Germline-derived CDR1 and CDR2 are MDHEN and SYDVKM. The CDR3 nucleotides are TGTGCCAGCAGTCTGGGCAGTCTTAATGAAAAACTGTTTTTT. It encodes CASSLGSLNEKLFF.

This CDR3 is CASSRSGTGDQPQHF. The CDR3, as DNA: TGTGCCAGCAGCCGGTCCGGGACAGGGGATCAGCCCCAGCATTTT. V and J are TRBV4-2 and TRBJ1-5, with 10 bases matching TRBD1. CDR3 length equals 15 residues. J was trimmed by 5 bases and V by 4 bases; bases with no gene match: 5. In germline, CDR1 is LGHNA, CDR2 YNFKEQ.

This chain uses TRBV6-5 with TRBJ1-2, with TRBD1 identical over 9 bases. This CDR3 region has 15 residues. The germline CDR1 and CDR2 sequences are MNHEY and SVGAGI. V lost 0 bases, J lost 1 base, and 0 bases stayed unmatched. The CDR3 protein is CASSYSGQGNYGYTF. The CDR3 DNA follows: TGTGCCAGCAGTTACTCGGGACAGGGTAACTATGGCTACACCTTC.

The V gene is TRBV19, the J gene TRBJ1-1; perhaps TRBD1 as D (6 bases). The V and J ends lost 6 bases and 1 base respectively, with 12 bases between them. The CDR3 contains 14 residues. From germline, CDR1 is LNHDA and CDR2 SQIVND (reference sequence). CDR3 residues: CASRPTGSNTEAFF. The CDR3 DNA follows: TGTGCCAGTAGACCAACAGGGTCGAACACTGAAGCTTTCTTT.

Concerning this clone itself: Other DNA sequences in this specimen translate into the identical CDR3. CDR3 in DNA: TGTGCCAGTAGCCTCGACAGGGGCTACGAGCAGTACTTC. Protein product: CASSLDRGYEQYF. The chain has TRBV19 and TRBJ2-7, with 8 bases fitting TRBD1. V lost 6 bases to trimming and J lost 3 bases; unmatched junction nucleotides: 4. From germline, CDR1 is LNHDA and CDR2 SQIVND (reference sequence). This CDR3 contains 13 residues.

The CDR3: CASSQRDVGGYTF. CDR3 nucleotides: TGCGCCAGCAGCCAACGGGATGTTGGTGGCTACACCTTC. The genes are TRBV4-1 and TRBJ1-2, with D unclear. CDR3 length: 13 residues. Trimming took 2 bases from V and 7 from J, leaving 11 bases between them. The germline V gene encodes CDR1 MGHRA and CDR2 YSYEKL.

The rearrangement links TRBV28 to TRBJ2-1; D gene ambiguous. The CDR3 has 14 amino acids. V dropped 4 bases and J dropped 0 bases, with 7 bases sitting between them. The V gene's germline CDR1 is MDHEN and CDR2 SYDVKM. This chain's CDR3 is CASSYIYSYNEQFF. As DNA, the CDR3 is TGTGCCAGCAGTTATATTTACTCCTACAATGAGCAGTTCTTC.

This chain uses TRBV29-1 with TRBJ1-1; D is ambiguous. The length of the CDR3 is 12 residues. Germline V gene data show CDR1 as SQVTM and CDR2 as ANQGSEA. V was clipped by 4 bases and J by 1 base, with 7 bases between them. CDR3 sequence reads: CSVASGNTEAFF. Written as DNA, the CDR3 is TGCAGCGTTGCGAGCGGGAACACTGAAGCTTTCTTT. The whole variable domain, remainder taken from reference TRBV29-1 and TRBJ1-1, is SAVISQKPSRDICQRGTSLTIQCQVDSQVTMMFWYRQQPGQSLTLIATANQGSEATYESGFVIDKFPISRPNLTFSTLTVSNMSPEDSSIYLCSVASGNTEAFFGQGTRLTVV.